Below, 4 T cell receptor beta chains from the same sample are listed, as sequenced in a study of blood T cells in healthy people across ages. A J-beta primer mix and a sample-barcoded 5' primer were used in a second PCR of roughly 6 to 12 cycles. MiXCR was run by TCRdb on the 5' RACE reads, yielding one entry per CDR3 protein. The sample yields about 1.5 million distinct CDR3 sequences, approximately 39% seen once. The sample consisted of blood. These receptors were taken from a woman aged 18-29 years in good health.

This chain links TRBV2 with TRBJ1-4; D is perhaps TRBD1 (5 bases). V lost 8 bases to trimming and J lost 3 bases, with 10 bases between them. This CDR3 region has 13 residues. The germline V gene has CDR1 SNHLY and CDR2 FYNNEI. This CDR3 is CASLGRPNEKLFF. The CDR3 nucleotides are TGTGCCAGCCTGGGACGGCCTAATGAAAAACTGTTTTTT.

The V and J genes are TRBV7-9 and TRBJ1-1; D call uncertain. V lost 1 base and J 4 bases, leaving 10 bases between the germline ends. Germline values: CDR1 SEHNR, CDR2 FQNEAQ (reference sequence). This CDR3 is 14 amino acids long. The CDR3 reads CASSLGGKSTEAFF. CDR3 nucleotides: TGTGCCAGCAGCTTAGGGGGTAAGAGCACTGAAGCTTTCTTT.

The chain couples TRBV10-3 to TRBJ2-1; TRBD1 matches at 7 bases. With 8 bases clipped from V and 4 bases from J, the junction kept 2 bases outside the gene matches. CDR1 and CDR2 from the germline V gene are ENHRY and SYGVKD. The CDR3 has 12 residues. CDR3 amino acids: CAIGDSYNEQFF. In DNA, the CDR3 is TGTGCCATCGGGGACAGTTACAATGAGCAGTTCTTC.

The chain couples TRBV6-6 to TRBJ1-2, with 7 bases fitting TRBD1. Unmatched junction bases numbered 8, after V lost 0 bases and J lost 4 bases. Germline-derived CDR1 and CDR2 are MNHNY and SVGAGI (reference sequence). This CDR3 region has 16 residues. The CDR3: CASSYSDREGGYGYTF. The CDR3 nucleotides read TGTGCCAGCAGTTACTCTGACAGGGAGGGTGGCTATGGCTACACCTTC.